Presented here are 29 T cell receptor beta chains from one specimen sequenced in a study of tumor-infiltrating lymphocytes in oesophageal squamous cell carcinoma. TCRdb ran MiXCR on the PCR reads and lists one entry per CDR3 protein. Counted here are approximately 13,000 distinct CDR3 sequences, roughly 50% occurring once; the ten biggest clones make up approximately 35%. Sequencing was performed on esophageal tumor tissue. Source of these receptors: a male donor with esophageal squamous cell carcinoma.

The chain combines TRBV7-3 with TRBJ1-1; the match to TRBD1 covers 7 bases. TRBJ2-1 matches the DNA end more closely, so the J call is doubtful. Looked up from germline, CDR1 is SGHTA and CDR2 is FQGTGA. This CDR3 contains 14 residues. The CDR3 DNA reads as TGTGCCAGCAGCTTAACGTACAGGGGCGATGAGCAGTTCTTC. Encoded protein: CASSLTYRGDEQFF.

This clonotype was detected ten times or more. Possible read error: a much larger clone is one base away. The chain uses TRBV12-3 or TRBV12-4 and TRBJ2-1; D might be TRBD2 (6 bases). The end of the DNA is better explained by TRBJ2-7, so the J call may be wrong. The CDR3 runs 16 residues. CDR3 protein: CASSLWGESSYNEQYF. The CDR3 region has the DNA TGTGCCAGCAGTTTATGGGGGGAGAGCTCCTACAATGAGCAGTACTTC.

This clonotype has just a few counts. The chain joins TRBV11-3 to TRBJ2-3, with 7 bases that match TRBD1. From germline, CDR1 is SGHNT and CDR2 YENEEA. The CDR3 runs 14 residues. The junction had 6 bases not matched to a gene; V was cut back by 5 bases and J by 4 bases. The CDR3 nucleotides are TGTGCCAGCAGCACGCGACAGGGCCCAGATACGCAGTATTTT. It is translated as CASSTRQGPDTQYF.

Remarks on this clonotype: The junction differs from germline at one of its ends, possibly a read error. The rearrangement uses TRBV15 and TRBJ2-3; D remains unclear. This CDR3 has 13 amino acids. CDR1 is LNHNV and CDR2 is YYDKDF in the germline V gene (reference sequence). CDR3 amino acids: CATSRVGQEERYF. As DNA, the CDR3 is TGTGCCACCAGCAGAGTTGGGCAGGAAGAGAGGTACTTC.

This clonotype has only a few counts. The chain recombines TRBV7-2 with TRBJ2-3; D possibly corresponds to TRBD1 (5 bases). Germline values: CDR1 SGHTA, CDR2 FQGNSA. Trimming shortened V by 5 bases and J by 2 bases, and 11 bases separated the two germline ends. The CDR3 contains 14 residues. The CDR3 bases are TGTGCCAGCAGCCGTGACAGCTTCACAGATACGCAGTATTTT. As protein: CASSRDSFTDTQYF.

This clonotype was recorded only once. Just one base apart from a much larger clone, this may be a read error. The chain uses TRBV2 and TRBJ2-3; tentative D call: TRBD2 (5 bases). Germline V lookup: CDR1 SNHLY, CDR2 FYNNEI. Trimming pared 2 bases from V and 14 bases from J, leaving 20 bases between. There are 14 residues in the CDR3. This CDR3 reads CASSETGSTGELYF. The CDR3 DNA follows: TGTGCCAGCAGTGAAACGGGTTCGACCGGGGAGCTGTATTTT.

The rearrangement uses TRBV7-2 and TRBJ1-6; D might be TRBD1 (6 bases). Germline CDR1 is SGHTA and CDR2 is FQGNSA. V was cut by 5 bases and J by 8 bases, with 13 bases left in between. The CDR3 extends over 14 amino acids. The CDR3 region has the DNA TGTGCCAGCAGCCCTCGACAGGCAGATTCACCCCTCCACTTT. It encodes CASSPRQADSPLHF.

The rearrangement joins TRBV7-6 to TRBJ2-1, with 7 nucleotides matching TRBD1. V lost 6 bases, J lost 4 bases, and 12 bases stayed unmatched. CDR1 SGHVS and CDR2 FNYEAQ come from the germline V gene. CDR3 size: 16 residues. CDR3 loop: CASSFRPGTEYNEQFF. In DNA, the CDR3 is TGTGCCAGCAGTTTCCGCCCCGGGACAGAGTACAATGAGCAGTTCTTC.

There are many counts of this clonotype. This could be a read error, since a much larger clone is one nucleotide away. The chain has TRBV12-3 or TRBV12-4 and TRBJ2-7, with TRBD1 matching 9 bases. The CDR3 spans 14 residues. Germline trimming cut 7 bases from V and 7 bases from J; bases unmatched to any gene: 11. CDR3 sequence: CASTWTGADNEQYF. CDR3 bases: TGTGCCAGCACCTGGACAGGGGCGGACAATGAGCAGTACTTC.

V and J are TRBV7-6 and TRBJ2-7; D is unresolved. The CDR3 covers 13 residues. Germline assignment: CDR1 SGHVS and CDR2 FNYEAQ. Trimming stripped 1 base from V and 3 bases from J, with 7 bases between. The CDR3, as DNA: TGTGCCAGCAGCTTAGGGTCAAACTACGAGCAGTACTTC. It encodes CASSLGSNYEQYF.

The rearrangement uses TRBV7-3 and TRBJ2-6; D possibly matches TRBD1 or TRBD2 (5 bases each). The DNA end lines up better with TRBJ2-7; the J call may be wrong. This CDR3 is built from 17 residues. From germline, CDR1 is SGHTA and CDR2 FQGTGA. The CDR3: CASSLFPGTPIYSEQYF. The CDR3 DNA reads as TGTGCCAGCAGCTTATTCCCCGGGACCCCTATATACAGCGAGCAGTACTTC.

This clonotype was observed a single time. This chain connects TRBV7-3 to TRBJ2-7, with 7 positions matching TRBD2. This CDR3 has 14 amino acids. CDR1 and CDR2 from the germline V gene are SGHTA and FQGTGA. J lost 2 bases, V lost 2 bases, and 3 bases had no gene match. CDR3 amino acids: CASSLQGGPYEQYF. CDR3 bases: TGTGCCAGCAGCTTACAGGGAGGGCCCTACGAGCAGTACTTC.

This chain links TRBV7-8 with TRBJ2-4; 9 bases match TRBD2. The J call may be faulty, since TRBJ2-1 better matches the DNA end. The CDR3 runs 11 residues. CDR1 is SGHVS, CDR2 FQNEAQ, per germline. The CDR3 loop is CASSVSGGQFF. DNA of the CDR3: TGTGCCAGCAGCGTTAGCGGGGGGCAGTTCTTC.

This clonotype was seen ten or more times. The CDR3 DNA reads TGTGCCAGCACCCAGCTAGCGGGGGCTAGCACAGATACGCAGTATTTT. Encoded protein: CASTQLAGASTDTQYF. This chain connects TRBV28 to TRBJ2-3, with 10 bases aligning to TRBD2. The ends lost 7 bases at V and 0 bases at J; junction bases unmatched: 7. CDR1 and CDR2 from the germline V gene are MDHEN and SYDVKM. The CDR3 covers 16 residues.

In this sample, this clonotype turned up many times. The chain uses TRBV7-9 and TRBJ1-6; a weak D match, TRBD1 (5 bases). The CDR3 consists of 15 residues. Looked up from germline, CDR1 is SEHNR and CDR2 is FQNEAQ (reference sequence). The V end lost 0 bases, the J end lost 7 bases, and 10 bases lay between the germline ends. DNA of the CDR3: TGTGCCAGCAGCTTAGCCCAGGGCCCAAATTCACCCCTCCACTTT. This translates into CASSLAQGPNSPLHF.

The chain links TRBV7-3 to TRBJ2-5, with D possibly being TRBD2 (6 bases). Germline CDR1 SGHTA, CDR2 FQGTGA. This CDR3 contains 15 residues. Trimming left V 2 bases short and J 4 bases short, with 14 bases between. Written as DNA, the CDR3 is TGTGCCAGCAGCTTAGGCCCAGGGACTGGAGAGACCCAGTACTTC. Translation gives CASSLGPGTGETQYF.

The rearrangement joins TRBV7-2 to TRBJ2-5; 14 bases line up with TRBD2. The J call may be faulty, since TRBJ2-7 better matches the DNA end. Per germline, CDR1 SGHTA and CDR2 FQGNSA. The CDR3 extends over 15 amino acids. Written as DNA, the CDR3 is TGTGCCAGCAGCTTCTGGACTAGCGGGAGGTACGAGCAGTACTTC. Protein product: CASSFWTSGRYEQYF.

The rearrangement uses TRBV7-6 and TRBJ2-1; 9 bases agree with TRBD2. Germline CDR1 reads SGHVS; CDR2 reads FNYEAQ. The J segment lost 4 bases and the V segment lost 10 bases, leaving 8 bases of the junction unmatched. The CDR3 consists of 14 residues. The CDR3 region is CAKSRLAGYNEQFF. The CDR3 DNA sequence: TGTGCCAAGTCGAGGCTAGCGGGGTACAATGAGCAGTTCTTC.

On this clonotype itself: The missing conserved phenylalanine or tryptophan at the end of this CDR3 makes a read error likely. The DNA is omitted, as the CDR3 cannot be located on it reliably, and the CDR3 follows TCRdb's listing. CDR3 amino acids: CASSAASGSLYEQYFGP. The J gene is TRBJ1-6, the V gene TRBV5-6. Ends included, the CDR3 has 17 residues. Germline V lookup: CDR1 SGHDT, CDR2 YYEEEE.

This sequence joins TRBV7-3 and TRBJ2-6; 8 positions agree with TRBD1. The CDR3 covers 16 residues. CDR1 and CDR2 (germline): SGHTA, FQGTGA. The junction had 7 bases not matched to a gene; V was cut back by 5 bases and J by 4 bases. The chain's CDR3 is CASSPQTGAGANVLTF. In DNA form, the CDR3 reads TGTGCCAGCAGCCCTCAGACAGGGGCCGGGGCCAACGTCCTGACTTTC.

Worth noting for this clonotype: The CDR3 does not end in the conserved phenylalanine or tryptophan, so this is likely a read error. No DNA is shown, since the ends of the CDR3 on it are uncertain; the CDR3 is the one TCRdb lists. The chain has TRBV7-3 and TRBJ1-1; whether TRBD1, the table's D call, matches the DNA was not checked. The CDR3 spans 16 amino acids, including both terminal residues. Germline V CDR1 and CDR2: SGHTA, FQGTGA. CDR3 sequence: CASSLGTEIHPSTSGQ.

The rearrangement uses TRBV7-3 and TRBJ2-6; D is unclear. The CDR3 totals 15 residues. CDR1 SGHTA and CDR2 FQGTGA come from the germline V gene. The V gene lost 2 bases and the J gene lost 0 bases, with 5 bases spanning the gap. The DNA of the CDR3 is TGTGCCAGCAGCTTAGTCCTCTCTGGGGCCAACGTCCTGACTTTC. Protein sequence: CASSLVLSGANVLTF.

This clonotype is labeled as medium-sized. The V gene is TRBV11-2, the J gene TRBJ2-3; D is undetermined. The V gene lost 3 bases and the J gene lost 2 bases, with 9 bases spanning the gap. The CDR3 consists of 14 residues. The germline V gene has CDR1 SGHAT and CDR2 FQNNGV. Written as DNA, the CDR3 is TGTGCCAGCAGCTTTGGAACAAACACAGATACGCAGTATTTT. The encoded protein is CASSFGTNTDTQYF.

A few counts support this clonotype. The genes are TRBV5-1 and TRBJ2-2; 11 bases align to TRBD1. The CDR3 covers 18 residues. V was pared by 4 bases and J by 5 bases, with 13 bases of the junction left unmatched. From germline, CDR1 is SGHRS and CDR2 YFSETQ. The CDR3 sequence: CASSRIKTGTGGTGELFF. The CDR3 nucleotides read TGCGCCAGCAGCCGGATAAAGACCGGGACAGGGGGAACCGGGGAGCTGTTTTTT.

Here the CDR3 reads CASSLGPRLFF. The CDR3 region has the DNA TGTGCCAGCAGCTTAGGACCTCGGCTGTTCTTC. V and J are TRBV7-6 and TRBJ2-1; no firm D call. Trimming took 1 base from V and 15 from J, leaving 10 bases between them. CDR1 is SGHVS and CDR2 is FNYEAQ in the germline V gene. The CDR3 consists of 11 residues.

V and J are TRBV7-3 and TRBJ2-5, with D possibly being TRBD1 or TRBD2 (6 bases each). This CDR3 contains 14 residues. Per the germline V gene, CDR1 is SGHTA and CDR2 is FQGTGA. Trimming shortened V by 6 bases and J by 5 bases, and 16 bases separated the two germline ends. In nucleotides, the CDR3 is TGTGCCAGCAGTTACACAGTGGGGGGCGAGACCCAGTACTTC. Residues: CASSYTVGGETQYF.

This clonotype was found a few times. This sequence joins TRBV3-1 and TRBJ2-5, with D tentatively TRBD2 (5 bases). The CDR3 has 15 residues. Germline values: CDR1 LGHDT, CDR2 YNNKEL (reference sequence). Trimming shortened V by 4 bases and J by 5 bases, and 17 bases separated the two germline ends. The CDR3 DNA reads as TGTGCCAGCAGCCTCCCCCGGGGAAGTCAGGAGACCCAGTACTTC. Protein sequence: CASSLPRGSQETQYF.

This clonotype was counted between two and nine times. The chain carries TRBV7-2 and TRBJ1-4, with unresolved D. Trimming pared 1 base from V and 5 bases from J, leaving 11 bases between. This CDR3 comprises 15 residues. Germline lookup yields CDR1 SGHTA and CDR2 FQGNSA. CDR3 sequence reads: CASSLVGSGNEKLFF. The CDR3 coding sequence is TGTGCCAGCAGCTTAGTAGGATCGGGAAATGAAAAACTGTTTTTT.

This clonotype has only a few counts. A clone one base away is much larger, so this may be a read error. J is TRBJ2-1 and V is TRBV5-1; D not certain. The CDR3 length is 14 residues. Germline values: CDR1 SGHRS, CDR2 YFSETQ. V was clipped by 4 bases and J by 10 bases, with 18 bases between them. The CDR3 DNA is TGCGCCAGCAGCCAGGAGACGGCGACCTACGAGCAGTTCTTC. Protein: CASSQETATYEQFF.